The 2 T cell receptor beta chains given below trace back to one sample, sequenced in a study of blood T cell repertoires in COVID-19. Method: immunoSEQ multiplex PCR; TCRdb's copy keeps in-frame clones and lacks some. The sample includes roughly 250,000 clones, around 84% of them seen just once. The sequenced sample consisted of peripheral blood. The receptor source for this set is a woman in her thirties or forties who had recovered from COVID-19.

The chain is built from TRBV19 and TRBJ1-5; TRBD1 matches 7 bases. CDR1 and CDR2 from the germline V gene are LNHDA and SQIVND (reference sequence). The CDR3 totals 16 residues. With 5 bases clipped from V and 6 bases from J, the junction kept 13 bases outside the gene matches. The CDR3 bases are TGTGCCAGTAGTTCGAGCCGGGACAGTATAGGTCAGCCCCAGCATTTT. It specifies CASSSSRDSIGQPQHF.

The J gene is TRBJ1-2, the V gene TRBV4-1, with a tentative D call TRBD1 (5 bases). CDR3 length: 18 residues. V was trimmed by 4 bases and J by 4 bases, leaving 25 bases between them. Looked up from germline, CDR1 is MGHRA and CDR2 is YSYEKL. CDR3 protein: CASSPHPVESGGAYGYTF. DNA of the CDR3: TGCGCCAGCAGCCCACACCCCGTGGAGTCCGGTGGGGCCTATGGCTACACCTTC.